This is a list of T cell receptor beta chains from one sample in a study of CD8+ T cells in alopecia areata. Only in-frame clones appear in the TCRdb table, and some are missing; sequencing was by immunoSEQ multiplex PCR. This sample yields around 100,000 clones, of which less than 75% are seen a single time; over 9% belongs to the top ten. The starting material was CD8+ T cells sorted from blood, obtained at week 24, from a patient treated with tofacitinib. These receptors originate from a human donor with alopecia areata. Both conserved end residues are trimmed from each CDR3.

V gene: TRBV25-1
CDR3 protein: ASMHDHTEAF

V gene: TRBV18
CDR3 protein: ASSRGQPLYGYT

V gene: TRBV7-8
CDR3 protein: ASTRGRLAPSYEQY

V gene: TRBV2
CDR3 protein: ASSDLNTEAF

V gene: TRBV25-1
CDR3 protein: ASRDYNEQF

V gene: TRBV4-1
CDR3 protein: ASSQYPGTGLHNEQF

V gene: TRBV7-2
CDR3 protein: ASSLERGSYEQY

V gene: TRBV4-2
CDR3 protein: ASSQERGAGETQY

V gene: TRBV9
CDR3 protein: ASSVHGNQPQH

V gene: TRBV7-9
CDR3 protein: ASSLDWVNEQF

V gene: TRBV7-9
CDR3 protein: ASSLPTGLEQY

V gene: TRBV7-8
CDR3 protein: ASSGGESTEAF

V gene: TRBV4-3
CDR3 protein: ASSQDGRGAITDTQY

V gene: TRBV14
CDR3 protein: ASPSYCGGRTDTQY

V gene: TRBV6-5
CDR3 protein: ASSPSGGHTGELF

V gene: TRBV27
CDR3 protein: ASRTVNTEAF

V gene: TRBV11-2
CDR3 protein: ASSFNEQF

V gene: TRBV13
CDR3 protein: ASSPSGTGSYEQY

V gene: TRBV4-3
CDR3 protein: ASSTRWGVADEQY

V gene: TRBV28
CDR3 protein: ASSLTRAVRDQETQY

V gene: TRBV29-1
CDR3 protein: SVELRLAGGVMQETQY

V gene: TRBV7-9
CDR3 protein: ASSYQIRGREVQY

V gene: TRBV4-2
CDR3 protein: ASSGIGGTYEQY

V gene: TRBV9
CDR3 protein: ASSVEVNQPQH

V gene: TRBV5-1
CDR3 protein: ASSLFTFPPDTQY

V gene: TRBV27
CDR3 protein: ASSSRYYEQY

V gene: TRBV29-1
CDR3 protein: SVEEPSRGNYNEQF

V gene: TRBV29-1
CDR3 protein: SVEMTGGAYNEQF

V gene: TRBV2
CDR3 protein: ASSVAGRETQY

V gene: TRBV13
CDR3 protein: ASSKDMNTEAF

V gene: TRBV6-1
CDR3 protein: ASRFLTGESSPLH

V gene: TRBV4-1
CDR3 protein: ASSQGPKGGPKETQY

V gene: TRBV5-6
CDR3 protein: ASSGLTETYNEQF

V gene: TRBV5-1
CDR3 protein: ASSLVSTSYEQY

V gene: TRBV11-2
CDR3 protein: ASSHGQLESPREAF

V gene: TRBV4-3
CDR3 protein: ASSQMTGPNEKLF

V gene: TRBV11-2
CDR3 protein: ASSSDRTSSYEQY

V gene: TRBV27
CDR3 protein: ASSPDRGWVTEAF

V gene: TRBV5-6
CDR3 protein: ASSPWGTEAF

V gene: TRBV11-2
CDR3 protein: ASSSLEETQY

V gene: TRBV11-2
CDR3 protein: ASSHRPSRDNEQF

V gene: TRBV29-1
CDR3 protein: SVELALTDTQY

V gene: TRBV20-1
CDR3 protein: SADGLYGYT

V gene: TRBV19
CDR3 protein: ASSLDSSYEQY

V gene: TRBV19
CDR3 protein: ASSPDRGPYEQY

V gene: TRBV15
CDR3 protein: ATSGPKTGGEKLF

V gene: TRBV18
CDR3 protein: ASSPGEGYGANVLT

V gene: TRBV11-2
CDR3 protein: ASSLAGGPYEQY

V gene: TRBV27
CDR3 protein: ASKTAGEGTGELF

V gene: TRBV6-4
CDR3 protein: ASRSSAGVNYGYT

V gene: TRBV11-2
CDR3 protein: ASSPFGVTIY

V gene: TRBV29-1
CDR3 protein: SVENEGTGGYGYT

V gene: TRBV27
CDR3 protein: ASSLRQGDQPQH

V gene: TRBV6-5
CDR3 protein: ASSYSIGFYGYT

V gene: TRBV2
CDR3 protein: ASSESSNSYNEQF